The T cell receptor (beta chain) under discussion was sequenced for a study of cytomegalovirus exposure and HLA in healthy donors. PCR involved 60 Vbeta and 13 Jbeta primers. Assay: immunoSEQ multiplex PCR; the TCRdb copy retains only in-frame clones and omits some. The table has approximately 180,000 clones, approximately 72% seen once. About this clone itself: No antigen is known for it.

Notes on the study in general: Some V segments (TRBV6-2 and TRBV6-3 among them) were excluded as indistinguishable.

The CDR3 has 19 residues. The germline V gene has CDR1 SNHLY and CDR2 FYNNEI. J lost 2 bases, V lost 1 base, and 11 bases had no gene match. The specimen sequenced was PBMCs. The sequence was obtained from a human donor in good health. The chain recombines TRBV2 with TRBJ1-2; 12 bases are shared with TRBD1. CDR3 sequence reads: CASSEERDRGRSLNYGYTF. DNA for the CDR3: TGTGCCAGCAGTGAAGAGAGGGACAGGGGGCGATCTTTGAACTATGGCTACACCTTC.